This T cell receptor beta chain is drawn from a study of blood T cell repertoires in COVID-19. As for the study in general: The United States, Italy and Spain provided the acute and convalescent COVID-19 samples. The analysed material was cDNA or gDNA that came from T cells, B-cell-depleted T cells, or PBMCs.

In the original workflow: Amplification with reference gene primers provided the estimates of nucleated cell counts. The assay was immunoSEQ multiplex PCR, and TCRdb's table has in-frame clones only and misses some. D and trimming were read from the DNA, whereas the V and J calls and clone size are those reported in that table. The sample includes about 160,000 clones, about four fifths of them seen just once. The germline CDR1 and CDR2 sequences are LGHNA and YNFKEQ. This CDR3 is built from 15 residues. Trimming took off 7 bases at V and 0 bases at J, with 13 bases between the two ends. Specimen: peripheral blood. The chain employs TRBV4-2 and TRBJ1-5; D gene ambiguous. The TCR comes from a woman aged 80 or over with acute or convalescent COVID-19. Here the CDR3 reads CASTSSGDSNQPQHF. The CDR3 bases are TGTGCCAGCACATCTTCGGGAGATAGCAATCAGCCCCAGCATTTT.